A selection of T cell receptor beta chains follows, all from one sample in a study of shared clonotypes between healthy human individuals. Some clones are missing from TCRdb's copy, which holds only in-frame ones; the method was immunoSEQ multiplex PCR. The sample gives just over 2,000,000 clones, roughly 96% of which show up once; 0.13% is in the top ten. Sequencing used naive CD4+ T cells sorted from blood. The receptor set was obtained from a man between 18 and 29 years old in good health. The CDR3 runs from the conserved cysteine through the conserved F or W.

v_call: TRBV19; cdr3_aa: CASGQGLLIRHGYTF
v_call: TRBV30; cdr3_aa: CAWSVGRGAGETQYF
v_call: TRBV2; cdr3_aa: CASRTGRDNSPLHF
v_call: TRBV2; cdr3_aa: CASRAGLAGAKNIQYF
v_call: TRBV2; cdr3_aa: CASSDGGRTYEQYF
v_call: TRBV7-9; cdr3_aa: CASSQGQGETEAFF
v_call: TRBV7-8; cdr3_aa: CASSFEGGGGELFF
v_call: TRBV30; cdr3_aa: CAWREGGTYEQYF
v_call: TRBV4-1; cdr3_aa: CASSGWGGVRTNEKLFF
v_call: TRBV25-1; cdr3_aa: CASSEYRRGGADQETQYF
v_call: TRBV18; cdr3_aa: CASSTGMNQPQHF
v_call: TRBV4-3; cdr3_aa: CASSLHFTGEGYEQFF
v_call: TRBV4-3; cdr3_aa: CASSQDNIAKNIQYF
v_call: TRBV10-3; cdr3_aa: CAISESFRGQGTEAFF
v_call: TRBV9; cdr3_aa: CASSVTGVPGNTIYF
v_call: TRBV4-1; cdr3_aa: CASSQDHSEAYNEQFF
v_call: TRBV2; cdr3_aa: CASSSGTPNYGYTF
v_call: TRBV10-3; cdr3_aa: CAISESGGQDNEQFF
v_call: TRBV7-2; cdr3_aa: CASGTGTGGGSYEQYF
v_call: TRBV6-5; cdr3_aa: CAISGDNEQFF
v_call: TRBV6-5; cdr3_aa: CASSQLAGGGYEQYF
v_call: TRBV7-8; cdr3_aa: CASSLPRDRVSYEQYF
v_call: TRBV4-1; cdr3_aa: CASSQDQLAGPGVQETQYF
v_call: TRBV5-6; cdr3_aa: CASSLVGPEGGYTF
v_call: TRBV5-1; cdr3_aa: CASSSSGTGNEQYF
v_call: TRBV18; cdr3_aa: CASSPPPTKNTIYF
v_call: TRBV4-1; cdr3_aa: CASSQDAGRYNEQFF
v_call: TRBV6-5; cdr3_aa: CASSSLAGGPDTQYF